This TCR beta chain stems from a study of blood T cell repertoires in COVID-19. Trimming cost V 6 bases and J 4 bases, with 5 bases left between them. This CDR3 has 10 amino acids. Germline V gene lookup returns CDR1 SQVTM and CDR2 ANQGSEA. Per the original data handling: Estimation of nucleated cell counts was performed using reference gene primer amplification. The table came from immunoSEQ multiplex PCR; TCRdb's copy has only in-frame clones and leaves some out. V and J calls and clone size follow that table, whereas D and trimming were derived from the DNA. The sample carries roughly 130,000 clones, roughly nine tenths recorded once.

V and J are TRBV29-1 and TRBJ2-3; the D is unclear. This sequence was found in a man aged 60 to 75 with COVID-19, enrolled during active disease. The material sequenced was peripheral blood. For the CDR3, the DNA is TGCAGCGTATGGCCAGATACGCAGTATTTT. Translated, it gives CSVWPDTQYF.